A few counts support the clone carrying this T cell receptor (beta chain). The data were obtained in a study of blood T cells in healthy people across ages. Caucasian, healthy and from Russia, the donors were aged between about 6 and 90. It was with a sample-barcoded 5' primer and a J-beta primer mix that a second PCR of about 6 to 12 cycles was run. TCRdb reprocessed the 5' RACE reads via MiXCR and lists one record per CDR3 protein. The sample lists hundreds of thousands of distinct CDR3 sequences; 40% to 50% were seen once. The origin of this receptor is a man aged 55 to 69 in good health. The specimen sequenced was blood.

CDR3 in amino acids: CASSQEGVGSGTQYF. The CDR3 DNA is TGCGCCAGCAGCCAAGAAGGGGTAGGGTCGGGGACCCAGTACTTC. The chain recombines TRBV4-1 with TRBJ2-5; perhaps TRBD1 as D (5 bases). The CDR3 runs 15 residues. Germline V gene sequence: CDR1 MGHRA, CDR2 YSYEKL. V was pared by 0 bases and J by 7 bases, with 15 bases between.